One sample yielded the 30 T cell receptor beta chains listed below, sequenced in a study of Graves' ophthalmopathy and Graves' hyperthyroidism. Amplification of TCR beta CDR3 regions used RNA transcripts. First-round RT-PCR used HTBI primers; second-round multiplex PCR followed. MiXCR, run by TCRdb on the multiplex PCR reads, gives a single entry per CDR3 protein. The data contain 650,000 to 900,000 distinct CDR3 sequences, 40% of them seen just once; the ten biggest clones take up 44%. The sequenced sample consisted of peripheral blood. These receptors originate from an adult man with Graves' ophthalmopathy.

This clonotype was seen repeatedly, ten times or more. The chain carries TRBV7-3 and TRBJ2-5; D may be TRBD1 (7 bases). From germline, CDR1 is SGHTA and CDR2 FQGTGA. V lost 5 bases and J 5 bases, leaving 18 bases between the germline ends. The CDR3 covers 15 residues. The DNA of the CDR3 is TGTGCCAGCAGCGCCGCAGGGGGGAGGTTGGAGACCCAGTACTTC. Its translation is CASSAAGGRLETQYF. The complete variable domain, with remaining parts taken from reference TRBV7-3 and TRBJ2-5, reads GAGVSQTPSNKVTEKGKYVELRCDPISGHTALYWYRQSLGQGPEFLIYFQGTGAADDSGLPNDRFFAVRPEGSVSTLKIQRTERGDSAVYLCASSAAGGRLETQYFGPGTRLLVL.

This clonotype was detected a few times. An end of the junction differs from the germline gene, which may be a read error. This chain uses TRBV7-8 with TRBJ1-1; 9 positions agree with TRBD1. The CDR3 has 12 amino acids. CDR1 is SGHVS and CDR2 is FQNEAQ in the germline V gene. The CDR3 spells CASSPVGTGRIF. CDR3 sequence (DNA): TGTGCCAGCAGCCCAGTGGGGACAGGGCGGATCTTT.

This clonotype occurred a few times. Just one base apart from a much larger clone, this may be a read error. This chain links TRBV2 with TRBJ1-3; D perhaps matches TRBD1 (5 bases). The CDR3 has 13 amino acids. Germline lookup yields CDR1 SNHLY and CDR2 FYNNEI. The CDR3 is CAGRESSGNTIYF. CDR3 coding DNA: TGTGCCGGCAGGGAGAGCTCTGGAAACACCATATATTTT. The whole variable domain, filled in from reference TRBV2 and TRBJ1-3, reads EPEVTQTPSHQVTQMGQEVILRCVPISNHLYFYWYRQILGQKVEFLVSFYNNEISEKSEIFDDQFSVERPDGSNFTLKIRSTKLEDSAMYFCAGRESSGNTIYFGEGSWLTVV.

At least ten counts were recorded for this clonotype. This chain uses TRBV5-8 with TRBJ1-2, with D possibly TRBD1 on 6 matching bases. CDR1 is SGHTS and CDR2 is YDEGEE in the germline V gene. This CDR3 region has 13 residues. V shed 9 bases and J shed 12 bases, with 24 bases lying between them. The CDR3 sequence is CATSNLTGGPDTF. DNA of the CDR3: TGTGCCACCTCCAATCTGACAGGTGGGCCGGACACCTTC.

The chain has TRBV2 and TRBJ2-7; 7 bases match TRBD1. CDR3 length: 15 residues. J lost 2 bases, V lost 6 bases, and 10 bases had no gene match. From germline, CDR1 is SNHLY and CDR2 FYNNEI. The CDR3 sequence: CASSNFSGTAYEQYF. The DNA for the CDR3 is TGTGCCAGCAGCAACTTCTCCGGGACAGCCTACGAGCAGTACTTC.

This rearrangement joins TRBV20-1 to TRBJ2-5; TRBD2 agrees at 16 bases. Germline V gene lookup returns CDR1 DFQATT and CDR2 SNEGSKA (reference sequence). This CDR3 contains 16 residues. V lost 8 bases and J lost 5; bases outside the gene matches: 11. The CDR3 DNA follows: TGCAGTAAAGACGGGACTAGCGGGGGGGAAGCGGAGACCCAGTACTTC. Residues: CSKDGTSGGEAETQYF.

The chain couples TRBV25-1 to TRBJ1-5; TRBD1 might be the D (5 bases). Germline V CDR1 and CDR2: MGHDK, SYGVNS. The length of the CDR3 is 15 residues. Between the trimmed V and J ends, which lost 7 bases and 0 bases, there was a span of 13 bases. The chain's CDR3 is CASIPQGYSNQPQHF. The CDR3 DNA is TGTGCCAGCATACCTCAGGGATATAGCAATCAGCCCCAGCATTTT.

The chain carries TRBV7-3 and TRBJ1-4, with 8 bases that match TRBD1. The CDR3 has 14 residues. Losses at the gene ends were 3 bases for V and 8 bases for J; bases not matched to a gene: 5. The germline CDR1 and CDR2 sequences are SGHTA and FQGTGA. CDR3 DNA: TGTGCCAGCAGCTTCTCAGGGGGCCGGGAAAAACTGTTTTTT. Translation gives CASSFSGGREKLFF.

This clonotype came up a few times. The J gene is TRBJ2-5, the V gene TRBV20-1; 8 bases align to TRBD2. The CDR3 sequence is 14 residues long. J lost 2 bases, V lost 5 bases, and 7 bases had no gene match. The germline CDR1 and CDR2 sequences are DFQATT and SNEGSKA (reference sequence). DNA for the CDR3: TGCAGTGCTGTAGAACTAGCGGAGCAAGAGACCCAGTACTTC. The encoded protein is CSAVELAEQETQYF.

This clonotype has a handful of counts. J is TRBJ2-6 and V is TRBV20-1; the D gene is possibly TRBD2 (6 bases). The CDR3 contains 14 residues. V was trimmed by 4 bases and J by 4 bases, leaving 11 bases between them. Germline CDR1 and CDR2: DFQATT and SNEGSKA (reference sequence). CDR3 in DNA: TGCAGTGCTACAGGGAGGACAGGGGCCAACGTCCTGACTTTC. Its protein product is CSATGRTGANVLTF.

This rearrangement joins TRBV11-3 to TRBJ2-7; D might be TRBD2 (5 bases). In germline, CDR1 is SGHNT, CDR2 YENEEA. Trimming stripped 0 bases from V and 3 bases from J, with 9 bases between. There are 14 residues in the CDR3. CDR3 residues: CASSLDFEGYEQYF. CDR3 DNA sequence: TGTGCCAGCAGCTTAGATTTTGAGGGCTACGAGCAGTACTTC.

In regard to this clonotype: The DNA is left out, because the CDR3 cannot be placed on it with certainty; the CDR3 is given as TCRdb lists it. The CDR3 reads CATSSFLAGENLFF. This chain uses TRBV15 with TRBJ1-4; the D segment call TRBD1 is taken from the table without a DNA check. The CDR3 comprises 14 residues, both ends counted. Germline V CDR1 and CDR2: LNHNV, YYDKDF (reference sequence).

In this sample, this clonotype turned up many times. The V gene is TRBV25-1, the J gene TRBJ2-7; D is possibly TRBD2 (5 bases). Trimming removed 7 bases from V and 6 bases from J, with 19 bases in between. Per the germline V gene, CDR1 is MGHDK and CDR2 is SYGVNS. CDR3 size: 14 residues. CDR3 sequence reads: CASTKGQVGIEQYF. CDR3 sequence (DNA): TGTGCCAGCACTAAAGGGCAGGTCGGGATCGAGCAGTACTTC.

The chain employs TRBV19 and TRBJ2-7; 9 nucleotides align to TRBD1. Germline values: CDR1 LNHDA, CDR2 SQIVND (reference sequence). The trim removed 5 bases at V and 3 bases at J, leaving 5 bases unmatched. The CDR3 runs to 14 residues. The CDR3: CASSWGTGLYEQYF. DNA for the CDR3: TGTGCCAGTAGTTGGGGGACAGGGCTCTACGAGCAGTACTTC.

This chain connects TRBV2 to TRBJ1-1; D gene uncertain. Trimming left V 5 bases short and J 0 bases short, with 7 bases between. Germline-derived CDR1 and CDR2 are SNHLY and FYNNEI. This CDR3 is 13 amino acids long. The CDR3 DNA sequence: TGTGCCAGCAGTTACCTCATGAACACTGAAGCTTTCTTT. Residues: CASSYLMNTEAFF.

The table lists this clonotype with many counts. The junction differs from germline at one of its ends, possibly a read error. This chain's CDR3 is CASSTRDRGSRPQHF. The CDR3 DNA follows: TGTGCCAGCAGTACTCGGGACAGGGGATCGCGGCCCCAGCATTTT. This chain joins TRBV24-1 and TRBJ1-5; 10 nucleotides align to TRBD1. The CDR3 has 15 residues. Germline V gives CDR1 KGHDR, CDR2 SFDVKD.

The rearrangement uses TRBV25-1 and TRBJ1-4; D gene ambiguous. The CDR3 extends over 17 amino acids. CDR1 and CDR2 (germline): MGHDK, SYGVNS. Between the trimmed V and J ends, which lost 3 bases and 5 bases, there was a span of 19 bases. The CDR3 region is CASSDSAGLVTNEKLFF. The CDR3 DNA reads as TGTGCCAGCAGTGATAGTGCCGGCTTGGTGACCAATGAAAAACTGTTTTTT.

This chain connects TRBV25-1 to TRBJ1-2; D perhaps matches TRBD1 (6 bases). The CDR3 runs to 15 residues. The germline V gene encodes CDR1 MGHDK and CDR2 SYGVNS. V was cut by 6 bases and J by 2 bases, with 16 bases left in between. The CDR3 DNA reads as TGTGCCAGCAGCGGTTGGACAGTCACCAACTATGGCTACACCTTC. It codes for CASSGWTVTNYGYTF.

In this sample, this clonotype turned up many times. This chain connects TRBV29-1 to TRBJ1-1, with unresolved D. Germline values: CDR1 SQVTM, CDR2 ANQGSEA. V was shortened by 6 bases and J by 3 bases, with 11 bases between the two germline ends. The CDR3 runs to 12 residues. The CDR3: CSVYNWDTEAFF. As DNA, the CDR3 is TGCAGCGTCTACAACTGGGACACTGAAGCTTTCTTT.

Note on this clonotype: A much larger clone sits a single nucleotide away, making a read error possible. J is TRBJ2-2 and V is TRBV10-3; D perhaps matches TRBD2 (5 bases). Between the trimmed V and J ends, which lost 3 bases and 2 bases, there was a span of 10 bases. Germline V CDR1 and CDR2: ENHRY, SYGVKD. The CDR3 length is 15 residues. CDR3 in amino acids: CAISEGGGNTGELFF. The CDR3 DNA reads TGTGCCATCAGTGAAGGAGGCGGTAACACCGGGGAGCTGTTTTTT.

This clonotype was observed many times. The rearrangement uses TRBV9 and TRBJ1-5; D unresolved. CDR3 length: 15 amino acids. Germline V gene lookup returns CDR1 SGDLS and CDR2 YYNGEE. The V gene lost 0 bases and the J gene lost 0 bases, with 7 bases spanning the gap. In nucleotides, the CDR3 is TGTGCCAGCAGCGTAGGGGAGGATAGCAATCAGCCCCAGCATTTT. Its protein product is CASSVGEDSNQPQHF. The full variable domain, its missing parts supplied by reference TRBV9 and TRBJ1-5, is DSGVTQTPKHLITATGQRVTLRCSPRSGDLSVYWYQQSLDQGLQFLIQYYNGEERAKGNILERFSAQQFPDLHSELNLSSLELGDSALYFCASSVGEDSNQPQHFGDGTRLSIL.

This clonotype was observed at least ten times. The rearrangement joins TRBV7-9 to TRBJ2-5, with unresolved D. This CDR3 region has 15 residues. In germline, CDR1 is SEHNR, CDR2 FQNEAQ (reference sequence). Trimming took off 0 bases at V and 4 bases at J, with 12 bases between the two ends. The CDR3 is CASSLAPSVRETQYF. DNA for the CDR3: TGTGCCAGCAGCTTAGCGCCTAGTGTGCGAGAGACCCAGTACTTC.

Regarding this clonotype: Without the conserved terminal phenylalanine or tryptophan, this CDR3 likely stems from a read error. This chain connects TRBV9 to TRBJ1-1; D unresolved. Germline CDR1 is SGDLS and CDR2 is YYNGEE. V lost 4 bases and J 9 bases, leaving 22 bases between the germline ends. CDR3 size: 15 residues. The DNA of the CDR3 is TGTGCCAGCAGCCCTCGGGGAGCCCTGAGTACTAAAGCTTTCTAT. It yields the protein CASSPRGALSTKAFY.

CDR3 DNA: TGTGCCAGCAGACAGAATTTGTTATCGGGAGAGCAGTACTTC. This encodes CASRQNLLSGEQYF. The rearrangement uses TRBV12-3 or TRBV12-4 and TRBJ2-7; D is perhaps TRBD2 (5 bases). The V and J ends lost 6 bases and 7 bases respectively, with 19 bases between them. The CDR3 has 14 amino acids.

The rearrangement joins TRBV5-8 to TRBJ1-2; TRBD1 matches 8 bases. J was trimmed by 7 bases and V by 4 bases; bases with no gene match: 3. Germline values: CDR1 SGHTS, CDR2 YDEGEE. The CDR3 is made up of 12 amino acids. DNA of the CDR3: TGTGCCAGCAGCCGCCAGGGGGCTGGCTACACCTTC. Translation gives CASSRQGAGYTF. Drawing the rest from reference TRBV5-8 and TRBJ1-2, the complete variable domain is EAGVTQSPTHLIKTRGQQATLRCSPISGHTSVYWYQQALGLGLQFLLWYDEGEERNRGNFPPRFSGRQFPNYSSELNVNALELEDSALYLCASSRQGAGYTFGSGTRLTVV.

A word on this clonotype: With a much larger clone just one base away, this may be a read error. The chain combines TRBV15 with TRBJ1-2; D ambiguous. The V gene lost 10 bases and the J gene lost 4 bases, with 19 bases spanning the gap. CDR3 length: 14 amino acids. The germline gives CDR1 LNHNV, CDR2 YYDKDF (reference sequence). The CDR3 DNA reads as TGTGCCAGTTCGGATGGGGTCCGGTTCTATGGCTACACCTTC. Translating it yields CASSDGVRFYGYTF. The full variable domain, completed using reference TRBV15 and TRBJ1-2, is DAMVIQNPRYQVTQFGKPVTLSCSQTLNHNVMYWYQQKSSQAPKLLFHYYDKDFNNEADTPDNFQSRRPNTSFCFLDIRSPGLGDTAMYLCASSDGVRFYGYTFGSGTRLTVV.

This chain uses TRBV7-9 with TRBJ2-5; 12 bases are shared with TRBD1. V shed 5 bases and J 4 bases; nucleotides not matched to a gene: 5. Looked up from germline, CDR1 is SEHNR and CDR2 is FQNEAQ (reference sequence). The CDR3 consists of 15 residues. The CDR3 spells CASSPGTGGSETQYF. The CDR3 DNA reads TGTGCCAGCAGCCCGGGGACAGGGGGCTCAGAGACCCAGTACTTC.

This chain joins TRBV13 and TRBJ2-7, with D perhaps TRBD2 (6 bases). V was pared by 5 bases and J by 6 bases, with 11 bases between. CDR1 is PRHDT and CDR2 is FYEKMQ in the germline V gene (reference sequence). CDR3 length equals 12 residues. CDR3 residues: CASSPVGGEQYF. As DNA, the CDR3 is TGTGCCAGCAGCCCAGTGGGGGGCGAGCAGTACTTC. Full variable domain (outside the CDR3, taken from reference TRBV13 and TRBJ2-7): AAGVIQSPRHLIKEKRETATLKCYPIPRHDTVYWYQQGPGQDPQFLISFYEKMQSDKGSIPDRFSAQQFSDYHSELNMSSLELGDSALYFCASSPVGGEQYFGPGTRLTVT.

The rearrangement links TRBV10-1 to TRBJ1-2; the match to TRBD1 covers 10 bases. The CDR3 contains 15 residues. Germline V gene data show CDR1 as WNHNN and CDR2 as SYGVQD (reference sequence). Losses at the gene ends were 6 bases for V and 7 bases for J; bases not matched to a gene: 11. The CDR3 region has the DNA TGCGCCAGCAGCGCCGGGACAGGGGTATCTACTGGCTACACCTTC. Translation gives CASSAGTGVSTGYTF.

This clonotype was detected only a few times. J is TRBJ1-3 and V is TRBV7-2; tentatively, D is TRBD1 (5 bases). The CDR3 spans 13 residues. The germline V gene encodes CDR1 SGHTA and CDR2 FQGNSA. Trimming took 1 base from V and 8 from J, leaving 9 bases between them. The CDR3 here is CASSLGQRDTIYF. CDR3 DNA sequence: TGTGCCAGCAGCTTAGGACAGCGGGACACCATATATTTT.